Listed below are T cell receptor beta chains from one sample, sequenced in a study of OX40 agonist ivuxolimab in advanced cancers. Using immunoSEQ multiplex PCR, the repertoire was profiled, and TCRdb retains in-frame clones only, with some absent. The sample has about 94,000 clones, roughly 94% seen once. The sequencing here drew on CD4+ or CD8+ T cells sorted from blood, taken in a trial of the OX40 agonist ivuxolimab. The receptors were gathered from an adult with an advanced solid tumor such as melanoma, head and neck, liver or kidney cancer. Both conserved end residues are part of each CDR3. The D gene is left open where the match is weak. Expanded clones are given a class, and other clones once, few, many or no size at all.

>16|NA|TRBV7-9|NA|TRBJ1-2
CASSQGGGKTAYGYTF
TGTGCCAGCAGCCAAGGGGGGGGGAAGACAGCCTATGGCTACACCTTC
>16|NA|TRBV6-5|NA|TRBJ2-6
CASSYSRGSGANVLTF
TGTGCCAGCAGTTACTCGAGGGGTTCTGGGGCCAACGTCCTGACTTTC
>15|TRBD1|TRBV7-9|NA|TRBJ1-5
CASSFGQGWDQPQHF
TGTGCCAGCAGCTTTGGACAGGGTTGGGATCAGCCCCAGCATTTT
>14|NA|TRBV4-3|NA|TRBJ1-6
CASSPEGWSSPLHF
TGCGCCAGCAGCCCGGAGGGGTGGAGTTCACCCCTCCACTTT
>11|NA|TRBV28|NA|TRBJ2-5
CASTLLETQYF
TGTGCCAGCACCCTCCTCGAGACCCAGTACTTC
>15|TRBD1|TRBV7-2|NA|TRBJ2-5
CASSTRQGRQETQYF
TGTGCCAGCAGCACCCGACAGGGTCGGCAAGAGACCCAGTACTTC
>12|TRBD1|TRBV6-5|NA|TRBJ1-1
CASSTPDRGAFF
TGTGCCAGCAGTACCCCGGACAGGGGAGCTTTCTTT
>14|NA|TRBV18|NA|TRBJ2-7
CASSPTVQGGEQYF
TGTGCCAGCTCACCAACGGTCCAGGGCGGCGAGCAGTACTTC
>14|NA|TRBV18|NA|TRBJ1-2
CASSPTLTGPGYTF
TGTGCCAGCTCACCGACCCTTACAGGGCCTGGCTACACCTTC
>14|TRBD1|TRBV9|NA|TRBJ1-2
CASSVDTGGGGYTF
TGTGCCAGCAGCGTAGATACAGGGGGTGGTGGCTACACCTTC
>13|NA|TRBV18|NA|TRBJ2-5
CASSPRAGETQYF
TGTGCCAGCTCACCCAGGGCAGGGGAGACCCAGTACTTC
>14|TRBD2|TRBV4-1|once|TRBJ2-4
CASSPMGGENIQYF
TGCGCCAGCAGCCCCATGGGGGGGGAAAACATTCAGTACTTC
>13|NA|TRBV10-3|few|TRBJ1-5
CATHPDGNQPQHF
TGTGCCACCCACCCGGACGGGAATCAGCCCCAGCATTTT
>12|NA|TRBV5-6|NA|TRBJ1-4
CASSFLGGKLFF
TGTGCCAGCAGCTTCCTAGGGGGGAAACTGTTTTTT
>14|TRBD2|TRBV28|NA|TRBJ2-7
CASSFIGRAYEQYF
TGTGCCAGCAGTTTCATCGGGAGGGCCTACGAGCAGTACTTC
>14|NA|TRBV6-5|NA|TRBJ1-5
CASSYDRSNQPQHF
TGTGCCAGCAGTTACGACAGGTCCAATCAGCCCCAGCATTTT
>15|TRBD1|TRBV7-9|NA|TRBJ1-6
CASSLGQGGGTPLHF
TGTGCCAGCAGCTTGGGACAGGGAGGTGGGACACCCCTCCACTTT
>12|TRBD1|TRBV23-1|NA|TRBJ2-1
CASSQTGGNKFF
TGCGCCAGCAGTCAGACAGGGGGAAACAAATTCTTC
>11|NA|TRBV20-1|few|TRBJ1-1
CSAKPDSEAFF
TGCAGTGCCAAACCCGATAGTGAAGCTTTCTTT
>14|TRBD1|TRBV5-1|NA|TRBJ1-4
CASSSQGGFEKLFF
TGCGCCAGCAGCTCACAGGGGGGTTTTGAAAAACTGTTTTTT
>15|NA|TRBV5-4|NA|TRBJ1-2
CASSLAQARASGYTF
TGTGCCAGCAGCTTGGCCCAGGCCCGGGCGTCTGGCTACACCTTC
>17|TRBD1|TRBV19|NA|TRBJ1-2
CASSIPPATGATYGYTF
TGTGCCAGTAGTATACCCCCGGCGACAGGGGCGACGTATGGCTACACCTTC